Sequencing of this T cell receptor (beta chain) was carried out in a study of blood T cell repertoires in COVID-19 (dated by TCRdb to between 2020 and 2021). The study in broad terms: Samples covering the acute and convalescent phases of COVID-19 were provided by collaborators in the United States, Italy and Spain. The material from the prospective study consisted of cDNA or gDNA derived from T cells, B-cell-depleted T cells, or PBMCs. Deeply sampled blood TCRbeta repertoires from subjects exposed to, actively infected with, or recovered from COVID-19 were included in the dataset. The repertoires were released in a freely available public database meant as a resource for research on the immune response to SARS-CoV-2. The samples were drawn from the first 160 participants of the ongoing ImmuneRACE study and from 1,200 or so subjects provided by 6 global collaborators. The sample metadata nearly always contained a de-identified subject ID, COVID-19 status, age in years and sex. Where available, HLA class I and class II types were obtained from metadata supplied by the sample provider rather than from assay-based typing. The paper as a whole reports these results and caveats: The quantity of clinical and demographic metadata differed by source and by participant and was supplied without curation.

Concerning this clone itself: The clone's antigen remains unknown. Base qualities were left out, and no much larger clone turns up one base away.

Whole blood was collected in K2EDTA tubes by collaborating institutions according to the institutions' own protocols. For TCRbeta analysis, collaborators shipped samples as frozen whole blood, isolated PBMCs, or DNA extracted from either of those sample types. V is shortened by 3 bases, J by 7 bases, and the region joining them spans 12 bases. The CDR3 covers 14 residues, taking in both the cysteine and the phenylalanine. Only the CDR3 DNA is retained, 42 bases long and in frame from the first base. From the germline V gene, CDR1 is MDHEN and CDR2 is SYDVKM. TCRbeta CDR3 regions were amplified from genomic DNA by means of the immunoSEQ Assay, a bias-controlled multiplex PCR. In the authors' own workflow: The number of nucleated cells in each sample was estimated from the amplification of reference gene primers within the assay. To quantify the absolute abundance of each unique TCRbeta CDR3 rearrangement, sequence reads were collapsed and filtered. For each sample, productive Simpson clonality was calculated by taking the square root of Simpson's diversity index across productive rearrangements. The source is immuneACCESS, and TCRdb retained only in-frame sequences with V and J called. Part of the clones is not carried over; for the studies checked, unresolved V genes explain less than half of this, and the remainder is unexplained. For V, J and clone size, that table is used; D and trimming come from the DNA. This sample lists 120,000 to 150,000 clones; roughly 86% were detected once. The ten largest make up 10% of the sample.

This receptor was obtained from a man aged 45 to 65 with active or convalescent COVID-19. The sample comprised peripheral blood. The chain is assembled from TRBV28 and TRBJ1-4; TRBD1 is perhaps the D gene, given 6 matching bases. The CDR3 here reads CASSLSGVIEKLFF. The DNA is as follows: TGTGCCAGCAGTTTGTCAGGGGTTATTGAAAAACTGTTTTTT.